A selection of T cell receptor beta chains follows, all from one sample in a study of cytotoxic CD8 clonotypes in ibrutinib-treated CLL. Using immunoSEQ multiplex PCR, the repertoire was profiled, and TCRdb retains in-frame clones only, with some absent. This repertoire shows some 150,000 clones, approximately 80% found once; its top ten account for about 4.7%. Sample: PBMCs, taken after 24 months of ibrutinib treatment. The receptors shown here come from a human donor with chronic lymphocytic leukemia. The CDR3 runs from the conserved cysteine through the conserved F or W. A D gene is named only where the DNA matches it firmly. For some rows the clone size is stated as once, few or many, or as a class when expanded; others skip it.

d_call,j_call,clone_size,v_call,cdr3_aa,cdr3_nt
.,TRBJ2-7,.,TRBV7-9,CASSGPLDEQYF,TGTGCCAGCAGCGGACCCCTGGACGAGCAGTACTTC
.,TRBJ2-5,.,TRBV19,CASSAQGGGTQYF,TGTGCCAGTAGTGCCCAGGGAGGGGGGACCCAGTACTTC
.,TRBJ2-3,.,TRBV25-1,CASSASGSSTDTQYF,TGTGCCAGCAGTGCGTCAGGGTCCAGCACAGATACGCAGTATTTT
.,TRBJ1-2,.,TRBV5-1,CASSLGDIGYGYTF,TGCGCCAGCAGCTTGGGGGACATCGGCTATGGCTACACCTTC
TRBD1,TRBJ2-7,.,TRBV19,CASRGTGVYEQYF,TGTGCCAGTAGGGGGACAGGGGTCTACGAGCAGTACTTC
.,TRBJ2-1,once,TRBV2,CASSPRTGGEQFF,TGTGCCAGCAGCCCCAGGACCGGTGGGGAGCAGTTCTTC
TRBD2,TRBJ2-1,.,TRBV5-1,CASRTSGRNEQFF,TGCGCCAGCAGGACTAGCGGGAGGAATGAGCAGTTCTTC
.,TRBJ1-2,.,TRBV7-2,CASSPRGSSARGYTF,TGTGCCAGCAGCCCAAGGGGGTCCTCCGCTCGGGGCTACACCTTC
.,TRBJ1-1,once,TRBV30,CAWLFAGQNTEAFF,TGTGCCTGGCTCTTTGCGGGACAGAACACTGAAGCTTTCTTT
.,TRBJ1-2,.,TRBV20-1,CSARVGIGYTF,TGCAGTGCTAGAGTGGGGATTGGCTACACCTTC
TRBD1,TRBJ1-6,.,TRBV5-6,CASSLGGSTGVNSPLHF,TGTGCCAGCAGCTTGGGTGGAAGTACAGGGGTTAATTCACCCCTCCACTTT
TRBD2,TRBJ2-5,few,TRBV6-5,CASSPGTSGETQYF,TGTGCCAGCAGCCCCGGGACTAGCGGGGAGACCCAGTACTTC
.,TRBJ1-3,.,TRBV19,CASSGTVSGNTIYF,TGTGCCAGTAGTGGGACGGTCTCTGGAAACACCATATATTTT
.,TRBJ1-2,.,TRBV7-9,CASSLDSYGYTF,TGTGCCAGCAGCTTAGACAGCTATGGCTACACCTTC
TRBD1,TRBJ1-1,.,TRBV19,CASTSGQGASLAFF,TGTGCCAGTACCTCGGGACAGGGGGCCTCCTTAGCTTTCTTT
.,TRBJ2-1,.,TRBV7-2,CASSLGWDSSYNEQFF,TGTGCCAGCAGCTTGGGGTGGGACTCTTCCTACAATGAGCAGTTCTTC
.,TRBJ1-4,.,TRBV5-1,CASSSVGMGPTNEKLFF,TGCGCCAGCAGCTCAGTTGGAATGGGCCCAACTAATGAAAAACTGTTTTTT
.,TRBJ2-4,few,TRBV10-3,CAISESLGGLPQNIQYF,TGTGCCATCAGTGAGTCGCTCGGGGGGCTACCGCAAAACATTCAGTACTTC
.,TRBJ1-1,.,TRBV7-9,CASSPEGAAFF,TGTGCCAGCAGCCCCGAGGGTGCAGCTTTCTTT
TRBD1,TRBJ2-7,.,TRBV5-6,CASSSQGAHLYEQYF,TGTGCCAGCAGCTCGCAGGGGGCCCACCTCTACGAGCAGTACTTC
.,TRBJ2-6,.,TRBV14,CASSPDSGANVLTF,TGTGCCAGCAGCCCCGACTCTGGGGCCAACGTCCTGACTTTC
TRBD2,TRBJ2-5,.,TRBV11-3,CASSLGVAGGRETQYF,TGTGCCAGCAGCTTAGGGGTGGCGGGGGGGCGAGAGACCCAGTACTTC
.,TRBJ2-3,.,TRBV11-3,CASSFRRDTQYF,TGTGCCAGCAGCTTTCGTAGAGATACGCAGTATTTT
TRBD1,TRBJ1-2,.,TRBV7-3,CASSPQGQGALGYTF,TGTGCCAGCAGCCCCCAAGGACAGGGAGCACTTGGCTACACCTTC
TRBD2,TRBJ2-2,.,TRBV2,CASSPPGGRPGTGELFF,TGTGCCAGCAGTCCTCCGGGCGGGAGGCCGGGGACCGGGGAGCTGTTTTTT
.,TRBJ2-2,.,TRBV5-1,CASSFGGFGELFF,TGCGCCAGCAGCTTTGGGGGCTTCGGGGAGCTGTTTTTT
.,TRBJ2-1,.,TRBV11-3,CASTQTLGGEQFF,TGTGCCAGCACACAAACTCTTGGGGGTGAGCAGTTCTTC
TRBD2,TRBJ2-3,.,TRBV10-3,CAGGSGTDTQYF,TGTGCGGGAGGGTCTGGCACAGATACGCAGTATTTT
.,TRBJ1-1,.,TRBV7-8,CASSRTASDHEAFF,TGTGCCAGCAGCCGGACGGCGAGCGACCATGAAGCTTTCTTT
.,TRBJ1-2,.,TRBV5-1,CASSLGASGRSYGYTF,TGCGCCAGCAGCTTGGGGGCCTCGGGACGGAGCTATGGCTACACCTTC
.,TRBJ2-1,.,TRBV7-3,CASSLFGGPYNEQFF,TGTGCCAGCAGCTTATTCGGGGGGCCCTACAATGAGCAGTTCTTC
.,TRBJ1-4,.,TRBV7-9,CASSYGEKLFF,TGTGCCAGCAGCTATGGTGAAAAACTGTTTTTT
.,TRBJ2-3,.,TRBV5-1,CASSRERGLDTQYF,TGCGCCAGCAGCCGGGAGAGGGGGCTAGATACGCAGTATTTT
TRBD1,TRBJ2-5,.,TRBV28,CASSTGTGETQYF,TGTGCCAGCAGTACAGGGACAGGAGAGACCCAGTACTTC
TRBD1,TRBJ1-5,.,TRBV6-6,CASSQQGANQPQHF,TGTGCCAGCAGCCAACAGGGGGCGAATCAGCCCCAGCATTTT
.,TRBJ2-1,once,TRBV20-1,CGGTPGNEQFF,TGCGGCGGGACCCCTGGCAATGAGCAGTTCTTC
.,TRBJ1-2,once,TRBV6-4,CASRGRRGYTF,TGTGCCAGCAGGGGACGGCGCGGCTACACCTTC
TRBD2,TRBJ2-7,.,TRBV9,CASSVGGLAGLYEQYF,TGTGCCAGCAGCGTCGGGGGACTAGCGGGACTCTACGAGCAGTACTTC
TRBD2,TRBJ2-3,few,TRBV5-4,CASRNSGGSTDTQYF,TGTGCCAGCAGGAATAGCGGGGGAAGCACAGATACGCAGTATTTT
.,TRBJ1-2,.,TRBV30,CAWSVSRVSGGYTF,TGTGCCTGGAGTGTGTCGAGGGTTTCGGGAGGCTACACCTTC
TRBD2,TRBJ2-2,.,TRBV23-1,CASSQAGGLPNTGELFF,TGCGCCAGCAGTCAGGCGGGAGGGCTCCCGAACACCGGGGAGCTGTTTTTT
.,TRBJ1-4,.,TRBV14,CASRGGGALHF,TGTGCCAGCAGGGGAGGCGGGGCCCTCCATTTT
.,TRBJ1-2,medium-sized,TRBV18,CASSPTGWDGYTF,TGTGCCAGCTCACCAACCGGCTGGGATGGCTACACCTTC